This entry features one TCR beta chain sequence. The data were produced by immunoSEQ multiplex PCR, yet TCRdb's version contains in-frame clones alone and is incomplete. This table has around 180,000 clones, roughly nine tenths appearing once. Germline CDR1 reads GTSNPN; CDR2 reads SVGIG (reference sequence). This CDR3 comprises 15 residues. The V end lost 3 bases, the J end lost 0 bases, and 15 bases lay between the germline ends. The record originates from a study of blood T cell repertoires in COVID-19. The material sequenced was peripheral blood. The receptor was derived from a man in his 60s with acute or convalescent COVID-19. This chain uses TRBV30 with TRBJ2-7; a weak D match, TRBD1 (5 bases). CDR3 residues: CAWRDWGADSYEQYF. For the CDR3, the DNA is TGTGCCTGGAGAGATTGGGGCGCTGACTCCTACGAGCAGTACTTC.